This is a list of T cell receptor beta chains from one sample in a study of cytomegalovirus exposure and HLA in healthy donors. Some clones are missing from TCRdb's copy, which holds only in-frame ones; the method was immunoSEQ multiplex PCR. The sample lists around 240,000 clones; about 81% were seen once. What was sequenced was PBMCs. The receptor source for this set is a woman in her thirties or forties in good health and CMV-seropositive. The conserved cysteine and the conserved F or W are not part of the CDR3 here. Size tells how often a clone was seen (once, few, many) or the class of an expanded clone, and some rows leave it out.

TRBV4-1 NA ASSQVAVETQY
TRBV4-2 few ASSSNSNEKLF
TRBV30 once AWRTDRGWGGYT
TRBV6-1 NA ASSSRGVSEQY
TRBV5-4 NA ASSYDRRETQY
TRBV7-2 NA ASSLVPLRDEQF
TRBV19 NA ASSTPTGGSNMYGYT
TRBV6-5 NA ASTPADSSSYEQY
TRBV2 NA ASRAEGNTEAF
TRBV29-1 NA SVLDRKDYGYT
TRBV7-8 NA ASSLSVSYEQY
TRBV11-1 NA ASSPRTGSSTEAF
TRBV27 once ASKQPGTTLTDTQY
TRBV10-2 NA ASSDTGFQPQH
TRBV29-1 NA SVRGHSSYNEQF
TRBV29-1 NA SHRTVSYEQY
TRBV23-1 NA ASSQTGTRSSYNEQF
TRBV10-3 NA AIRGRGDYNEQF
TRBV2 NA ASRDDSNSPLH
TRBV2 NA ATKGLRLSGANVLT
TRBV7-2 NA ASSLARVGNTIY
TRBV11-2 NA ASSLGNSGYGYT
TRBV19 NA ASSIFRERELYTEAF
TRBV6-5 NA ASSYSGQPEAF
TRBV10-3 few AISGPSGTYEQY
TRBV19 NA ASSIHRQGALQPQH
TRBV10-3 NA AISSRQGGYGYT